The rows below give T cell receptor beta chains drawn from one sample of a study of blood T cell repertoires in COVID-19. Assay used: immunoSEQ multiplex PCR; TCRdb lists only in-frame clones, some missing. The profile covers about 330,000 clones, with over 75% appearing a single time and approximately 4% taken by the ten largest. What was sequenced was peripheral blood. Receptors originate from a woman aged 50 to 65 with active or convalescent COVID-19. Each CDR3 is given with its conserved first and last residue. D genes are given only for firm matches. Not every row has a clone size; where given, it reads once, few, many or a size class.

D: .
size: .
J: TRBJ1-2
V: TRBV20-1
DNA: TGCAGTGCTAGAGAACTGAATGGCTACACCTTC
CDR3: CSARELNGYTF

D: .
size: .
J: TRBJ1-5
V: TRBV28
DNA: TGTGCCAGCAGGGGGGCCGGCCCGGGCCAGCCCCAGCATTTT
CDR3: CASRGAGPGQPQHF

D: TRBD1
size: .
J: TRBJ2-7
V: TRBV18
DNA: TGTGCCAGCTCACCTCCAGGGGGCACCTACGAGCAGTACTTC
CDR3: CASSPPGGTYEQYF

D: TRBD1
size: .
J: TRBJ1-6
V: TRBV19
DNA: TGTGCCAGTAGAGACAGGGGGCTTGTCTATAATTCACCCCTCCACTTT
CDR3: CASRDRGLVYNSPLHF

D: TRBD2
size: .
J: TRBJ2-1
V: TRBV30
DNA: TGTGCCTCCGGGGTAGCGGGAGTCGATGAGCAGTTCTTC
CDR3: CASGVAGVDEQFF

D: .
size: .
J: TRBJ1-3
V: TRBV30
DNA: TGTGCCTGGAGTACGGGGTTGGGAAACACCATATATTTT
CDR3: CAWSTGLGNTIYF

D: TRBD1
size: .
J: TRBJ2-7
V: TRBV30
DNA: TGTGCCTGGAGTCACACAGGGGATTGGGGCGAGCAGTACTTC
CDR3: CAWSHTGDWGEQYF

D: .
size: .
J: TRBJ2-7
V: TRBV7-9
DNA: TGTGCCAGCAGCCCGACAGAATCTAAGAGCTCCTACGAGCAGTACTTC
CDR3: CASSPTESKSSYEQYF

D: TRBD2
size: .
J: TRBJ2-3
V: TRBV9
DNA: TGTGCCAGCAGCGTAAGTGGACTAGCGGGGACCCGAAGCACAGATACGCAGTATTTT
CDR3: CASSVSGLAGTRSTDTQYF

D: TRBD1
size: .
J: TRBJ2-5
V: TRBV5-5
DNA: TGTGCCAGCAGCTTTCGACAGGGGCAAGAGACCCAGTACTTC
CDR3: CASSFRQGQETQYF

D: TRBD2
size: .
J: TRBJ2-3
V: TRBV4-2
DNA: TGTGCCAGCAGCCAAGGGGCGGGCGGGAGGCGAACAGATACGCAGTATTTT
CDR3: CASSQGAGGRRTDTQYF

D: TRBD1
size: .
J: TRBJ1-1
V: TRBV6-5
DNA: TGTGCCAGCAGTATCTCCGGGACAGGGAACACTGAAGCTTTCTTT
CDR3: CASSISGTGNTEAFF

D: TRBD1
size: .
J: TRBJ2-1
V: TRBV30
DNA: TGTGCCTGGAGTGTTTGGGGACAGACGTACAATGAGCAGTTCTTC
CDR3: CAWSVWGQTYNEQFF

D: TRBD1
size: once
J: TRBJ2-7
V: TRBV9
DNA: TGTGCCAGCAGCGTGACGGGACAGGATAACGAGCAGTACTTC
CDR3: CASSVTGQDNEQYF

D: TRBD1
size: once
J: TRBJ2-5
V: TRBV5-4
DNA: TGTGCCAGCAGCCTAGACAGGGCAGAGACCCAGTACTTC
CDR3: CASSLDRAETQYF

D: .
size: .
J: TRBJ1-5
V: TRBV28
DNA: TGTGCCAGCACAGATCTTAGCAATCAGCCCCAGCATTTT
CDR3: CASTDLSNQPQHF

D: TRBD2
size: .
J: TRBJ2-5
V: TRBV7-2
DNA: TGTGCCAGCAGCTTAGTAGCGGGACAACAAGAGACCCAGTACTTC
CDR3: CASSLVAGQQETQYF

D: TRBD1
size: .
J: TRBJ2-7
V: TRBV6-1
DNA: TGTGCCAGCAGTGAGGACAGGCGGCACGAGCAGTACTTC
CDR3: CASSEDRRHEQYF

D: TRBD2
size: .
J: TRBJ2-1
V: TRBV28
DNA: TGTGCCAGCAGTTCCAATAGCGGGACTACCTACAATGAGCAGTTCTTC
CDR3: CASSSNSGTTYNEQFF

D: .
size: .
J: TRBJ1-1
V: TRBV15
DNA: TGTGCCACCAGCAGAGACAGGGTTAACACTGAAGCTTTCTTT
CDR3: CATSRDRVNTEAFF

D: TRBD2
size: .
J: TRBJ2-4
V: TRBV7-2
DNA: TGTGCCAGCAGCTCCATACCTCTCGCGGGGGTAGCCAAAAACATTCAGTACTTC
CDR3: CASSSIPLAGVAKNIQYF

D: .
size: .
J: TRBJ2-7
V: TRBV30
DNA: TGTGCCTGGGGTACCCCCCGGGAGCAGTACTTC
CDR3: CAWGTPREQYF

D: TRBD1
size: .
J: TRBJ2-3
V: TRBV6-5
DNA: TGTGCCAGCATGACAGGGTATGGAGATACGCAGTATTTT
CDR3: CASMTGYGDTQYF

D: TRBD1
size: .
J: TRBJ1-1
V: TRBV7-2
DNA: TGTGCCAGCAGCTTAGGGACAGGGGAGTGGAACACTGAAGCTTTCTTT
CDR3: CASSLGTGEWNTEAFF

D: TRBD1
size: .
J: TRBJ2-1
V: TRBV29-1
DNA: TGCAGCGCCAACAGGGGGCTGTACAATGAGCAGTTCTTC
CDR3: CSANRGLYNEQFF

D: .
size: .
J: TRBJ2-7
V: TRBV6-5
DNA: TGTGCCAGCAGTTCACGTGAGGGCTACGAGCAGTACTTC
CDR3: CASSSREGYEQYF

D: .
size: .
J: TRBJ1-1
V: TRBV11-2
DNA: TGTGCCAGCAGCTTAGACACCCAGTTGAACACTGAAGCTTTCTTT
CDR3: CASSLDTQLNTEAFF

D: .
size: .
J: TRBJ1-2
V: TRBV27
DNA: TGTGCCAGCAGTTCCATGGGAGGGGTACTAGATGGCTACACCTTC
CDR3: CASSSMGGVLDGYTF

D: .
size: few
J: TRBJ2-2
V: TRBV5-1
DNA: TGCGCCAGCAGCTTGACGGCAGGGCGGTTCACCGGGGAGCTGTTTTTT
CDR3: CASSLTAGRFTGELFF

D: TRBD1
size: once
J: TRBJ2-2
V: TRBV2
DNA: TGTGCCAGCAGCAGTTATAGACAGGGTGGTGCCGGGGAGCTGTTTTTT
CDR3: CASSSYRQGGAGELFF

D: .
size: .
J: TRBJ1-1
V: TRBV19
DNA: TGTGCCAGTAGCCTCTCAGTGAACACTGAAGCTTTCTTT
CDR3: CASSLSVNTEAFF

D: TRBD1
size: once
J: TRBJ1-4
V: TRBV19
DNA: TGTGCCAGTAGTATCTCCGGACAGGATAATGAAAAACTGTTTTTT
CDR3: CASSISGQDNEKLFF

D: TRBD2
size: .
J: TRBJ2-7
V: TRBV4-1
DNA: TGCGCCAGCAGCCGAGGACTAGCGGGGAACGAGCAGTACTTC
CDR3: CASSRGLAGNEQYF

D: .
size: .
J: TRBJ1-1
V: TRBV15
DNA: TGTGCCACCAGCAGAGAGAGGAACACTGAAGCTTTCTTT
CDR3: CATSRERNTEAFF

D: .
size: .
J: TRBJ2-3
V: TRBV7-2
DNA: TGTGCCAGCAGCTTAGATTTTATAGCTTCAGATACGCAGTATTTT
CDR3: CASSLDFIASDTQYF

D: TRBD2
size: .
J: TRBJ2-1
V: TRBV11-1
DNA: TGTGCCAGCAGCTTAGAGCGGGGCCGGAGGGATGAGCAGTTCTTC
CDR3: CASSLERGRRDEQFF

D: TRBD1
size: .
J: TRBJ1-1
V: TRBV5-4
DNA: TGTGCCAGCAGCTTGGGGCCAGGGGGTACTGTACGAACTGAAGCTTTCTTT
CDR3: CASSLGPGGTVRTEAFF

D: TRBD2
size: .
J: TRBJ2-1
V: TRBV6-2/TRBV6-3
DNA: TGTGCCAGCAGTTCGACCCTACTAGCGAGGTCCTACAATGAGCAGTTCTTC
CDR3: CASSSTLLARSYNEQFF

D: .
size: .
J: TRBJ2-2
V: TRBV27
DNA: TGTGCCAGCAGTTCAGGGGGGTCGGCCACCGGGGAGCTGTTTTTT
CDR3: CASSSGGSATGELFF

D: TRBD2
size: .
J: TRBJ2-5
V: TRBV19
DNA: TGTGCCAGTAGTCGTTCTAGCGGGAGGGATCAAGAGACCCAGTACTTC
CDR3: CASSRSSGRDQETQYF

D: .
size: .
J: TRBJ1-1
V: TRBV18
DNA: TGTGCCAGCTCACTATCGCCCGGGGTCACTGAAGCTTTCTTT
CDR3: CASSLSPGVTEAFF

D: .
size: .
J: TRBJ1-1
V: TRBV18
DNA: TGTGCCAGCTCACCGTTTGCGGGCGAGGACACTGAAGCTTTCTTT
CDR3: CASSPFAGEDTEAFF

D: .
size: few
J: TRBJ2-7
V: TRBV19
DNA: TGTGCCAGTAGTATACGAGGAGCGCACTACGAGCAGTACTTC
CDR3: CASSIRGAHYEQYF

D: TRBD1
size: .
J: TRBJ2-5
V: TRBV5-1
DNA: TGCGCCAGCAGCGGGGGACAGGGTCCCGAGACCCAGTACTTC
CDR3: CASSGGQGPETQYF